The clone carrying this T cell receptor (beta chain) has more than one count but fewer than ten. Its antigen is still unknown. This sample was included in a study of T cell repertoires in cytomegalovirus infection. Study summary: Through public TCR beta signatures, both CMV infection and matching HLA type were indicated.

Trimming took off 4 bases at V and 10 bases at J, with 15 bases between the two ends. This CDR3 is 13 amino acids long. Germline values: CDR1 SGHDT, CDR2 YYEEEE. Study results and caveats: Totalled public TCR beta family frequency picked out people who carried CMV plus the relevant HLA.

TCRdb analysed the reads with MiXCR anew, one entry per CDR3 protein. This table holds hundreds of thousands of distinct CDR3 sequences, about 33% found once. The origin of this receptor is a human donor in good health (CMV status not recorded). Some clones in this sample may be carry-over from other donors' samples. V gene TRBV5-6 combines with J gene TRBJ2-1; D perhaps matches TRBD1 (6 bases). The source material was cultured CD8+ T cells from PBMCs, sampled from culture after CMV antigen stimulation. The CDR3 nucleotides are TGTGCCAGCAGCCAGGGGACCTCTGGGGAGCAGTTCTTC. Translating gives CASSQGTSGEQFF. The full variable domain, completed using reference TRBV5-6 and TRBJ2-1, is DAGVTQSPTHLIKTRGQQVTLRCSPKSGHDTVSWYQQALGQGPQFIFQYYEEEERQRGNFPDRFSGHQFPNYSSELNVNALLLGDSALYLCASSQGTSGEQFFGPGTRLTVL.